This TCR beta chain came from a study of spatial heterogeneity in lung cancer. As for the study in general: Raw reads contained each unique TCR and UMI combination more than ten times on average.

There are a few counts of this clonotype. The study tagged each TCR cDNA molecule with a unique molecular identifier. One entry per CDR3 protein, called by TCRdb with MiXCR from the 5' RACE reads. The table has about 11,000 distinct CDR3 sequences, about 17% seen once. Time point specified: sample taken at primary tumor resection. Tumor, nontumor lung or frozen PBMC supplied whole RNA that was sequenced unsorted. The donors comprised about 65 untreated early-stage non-small cell lung cancer patients. Trimming at V came to 4 bases and at J to 4 bases, leaving 4 bases not matched to a gene. CDR3 length: 16 residues. The germline gives CDR1 SGHVS, CDR2 FNYEAQ.

V gene TRBV7-6 combines with J gene TRBJ2-3; 14 bases match TRBD2. The sequenced sample was PBMCs, obtained at surgery. This receptor was taken from a male donor with early-stage non-small cell lung cancer. CDR3 coding DNA: TGTGCCAGCAGCTCGGGACTAGCGGGAGCGGCAGATACGCAGTATTTT. It yields the protein CASSSGLAGAADTQYF.